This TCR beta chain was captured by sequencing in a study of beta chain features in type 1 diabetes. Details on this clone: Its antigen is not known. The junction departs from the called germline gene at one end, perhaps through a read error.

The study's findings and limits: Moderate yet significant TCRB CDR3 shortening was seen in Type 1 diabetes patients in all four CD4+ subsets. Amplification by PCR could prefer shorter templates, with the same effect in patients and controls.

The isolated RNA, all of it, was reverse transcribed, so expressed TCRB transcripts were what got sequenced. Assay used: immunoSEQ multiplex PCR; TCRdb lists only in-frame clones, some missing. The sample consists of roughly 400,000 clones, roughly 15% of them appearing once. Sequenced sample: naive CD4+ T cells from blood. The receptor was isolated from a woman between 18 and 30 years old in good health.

This CDR3 reads CAWSRQGISDQPQHF. For the CDR3, the DNA is TGTGCCTGGAGTCGCCAGGGGATTAGCGATCAGCCCCAGCATTTT. The V gene is TRBV30, the J gene TRBJ1-5, with a tentative D call TRBD1 (6 bases). The germline V gene encodes CDR1 GTSNPN and CDR2 SVGIG (reference sequence). This CDR3 comprises 15 residues.